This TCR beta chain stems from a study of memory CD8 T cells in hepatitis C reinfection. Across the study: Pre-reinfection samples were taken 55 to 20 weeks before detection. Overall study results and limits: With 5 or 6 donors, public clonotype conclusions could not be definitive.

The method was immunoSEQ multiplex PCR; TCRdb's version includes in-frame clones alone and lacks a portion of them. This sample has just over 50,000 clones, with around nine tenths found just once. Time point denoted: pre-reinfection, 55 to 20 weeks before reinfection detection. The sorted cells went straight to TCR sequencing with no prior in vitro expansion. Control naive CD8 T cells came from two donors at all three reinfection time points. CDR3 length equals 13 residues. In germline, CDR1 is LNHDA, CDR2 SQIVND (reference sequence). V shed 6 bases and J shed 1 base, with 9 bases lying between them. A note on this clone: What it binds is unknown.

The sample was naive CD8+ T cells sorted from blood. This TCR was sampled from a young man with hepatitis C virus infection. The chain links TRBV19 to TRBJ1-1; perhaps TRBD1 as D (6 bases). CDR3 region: CASRPTGNTEAFF. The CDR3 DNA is TGTGCCAGTAGGCCGACAGGGAACACTGAAGCTTTCTTT.